These T cell receptor beta chains were read from a single sample in a study of OX40 agonist ivuxolimab in advanced cancers. Only in-frame clones appear in the TCRdb table, and some are missing; sequencing was by immunoSEQ multiplex PCR. The sample consists of approximately 87,000 clones, more than 75% of them appearing once. The sequencing here drew on CD4+ or CD8+ T cells sorted from blood, taken in a trial of the OX40 agonist ivuxolimab. The receptors derive from an adult with an advanced solid tumor such as melanoma, head and neck, liver or kidney cancer. CDR3s include the opening cysteine and the closing phenylalanine or tryptophan. A D gene is named only where the DNA matches it firmly. Expanded clones get a size class; other rows say once, few or many, or leave the size out.

TRBV7-8	TRBD2	TRBJ2-7	-	TGTGCCAGCAACTACAGGAGCGGGAGGGCCTACGAGCAGTACTTC	CASNYRSGRAYEQYF
TRBV29-1	-	TRBJ1-1	once	TGCAGCGTTGAAACCGGTGTCAGCGGCACTGAAGCTTTCTTT	CSVETGVSGTEAFF
TRBV9	-	TRBJ1-1	-	TGTGCCAGCAGCGCCTCCCAACGCTCCGAAGCTTTCTTT	CASSASQRSEAFF
TRBV11-1	-	TRBJ2-3	-	TGTGCCAGCAGCTCAAGTAGCGGATGGGGCACAGATACGCAGTATTTT	CASSSSSGWGTDTQYF
TRBV7-2	-	TRBJ1-4	-	TGTGCCAGCAGCTTGGCCCCGGGGCCAACTAATGAAAAACTGTTTTTT	CASSLAPGPTNEKLFF
TRBV9	TRBD2	TRBJ2-3	-	TGTGCCAGCAGCGTAGCGGTAGCGGGACCAGATACGCAGTATTTT	CASSVAVAGPDTQYF
TRBV7-8	-	TRBJ2-1	-	TGTGCCAGCAGCTTACTGGGGACAAGAAACAATGAGCAGTTCTTC	CASSLLGTRNNEQFF
TRBV21-1	-	TRBJ1-4	-	TGTGCCAGCAGCATTACGCAGGGTTTGTGGACTAATGAAAAACTGTTTTTT	CASSITQGLWTNEKLFF
TRBV20-1	-	TRBJ1-1	-	TGCAGTGCTAGGGGGCCAACTGAAGCTTTCTTT	CSARGPTEAFF
TRBV18	-	TRBJ2-1	-	TGTGCCAGCTCACCCCTCGACAGAGACGGTGAGCAGTTCTTC	CASSPLDRDGEQFF
TRBV7-2	-	TRBJ2-7	-	TGTGCCAGCAGGTTCCAAGGGGGGATGGGGGAGCAGTACTTC	CASRFQGGMGEQYF
TRBV2	TRBD2	TRBJ2-1	-	TGTGCCAGCAGGCGGGGGGCTAGCGGGTCTAATGAGCAGTTCTTC	CASRRGASGSNEQFF
TRBV19	-	TRBJ1-5	-	TGTGCCAGTACCAACCACCCCCCCGGATACGGCAATCAGCCCCAGCATTTT	CASTNHPPGYGNQPQHF
TRBV15	-	TRBJ2-7	-	TGTGCCACCAGCAGAGATGCAGGTTTTACCTACGAGCAGTACTTC	CATSRDAGFTYEQYF
TRBV7-3	TRBD1	TRBJ1-1	-	TGTGCCAGCAGCTTAAATGGACAGGGCTTGAACACTGAAGCTTTCTTT	CASSLNGQGLNTEAFF